This is a list of T cell receptor beta chains from one sample in a study of cytomegalovirus exposure and HLA in healthy donors. The repertoire was sequenced with immunoSEQ multiplex PCR; TCRdb's copy has only in-frame clones and lacks some. The sample consists of just under 95,000 clones, roughly 80% of them appearing once. The sequenced material came from PBMCs. The source is a man in his fifties in good health and CMV-seropositive. CDR3s include the opening cysteine and the closing phenylalanine or tryptophan. The size entry is marked missing in some rows and otherwise reads once, few, many or a size class.

v_gene: TRBV5-1
j_gene: TRBJ2-3
abundance: few
CDR3aa: CASSWPADTQYF

v_gene: TRBV29-1
j_gene: TRBJ2-7
abundance: -
CDR3aa: CSVQTGGTYEQYF

v_gene: TRBV13
j_gene: TRBJ2-5
abundance: few
CDR3aa: CASSPRTGGGRAQYF

v_gene: TRBV5-6
j_gene: TRBJ1-6
abundance: -
CDR3aa: CASSLDSVGSPLHF

v_gene: TRBV30
j_gene: TRBJ2-3
abundance: -
CDR3aa: CAWSGTGSRTDTQYF

v_gene: TRBV28
j_gene: TRBJ2-6
abundance: -
CDR3aa: CASSLWTGGSGANVLTF

v_gene: TRBV5-8
j_gene: TRBJ1-2
abundance: few
CDR3aa: CASSPDRRSHGYTF

v_gene: TRBV6-1
j_gene: TRBJ1-1
abundance: -
CDR3aa: CASSAGTLNTEAFF

v_gene: TRBV11-3
j_gene: TRBJ2-5
abundance: -
CDR3aa: CASSLGAAETQYF

v_gene: TRBV6-5
j_gene: TRBJ1-5
abundance: -
CDR3aa: CASSRQGTSNQPQHF

v_gene: TRBV21-1
j_gene: TRBJ1-2
abundance: -
CDR3aa: CASSKGSRLYGYTF

v_gene: TRBV10-3
j_gene: TRBJ2-5
abundance: few
CDR3aa: CAISESIEIETQYF

v_gene: TRBV7-9
j_gene: TRBJ1-4
abundance: -
CDR3aa: CASSLEGQGNEKLFF

v_gene: TRBV21-1
j_gene: TRBJ1-1
abundance: -
CDR3aa: CASTAMDREAFF

v_gene: TRBV28
j_gene: TRBJ1-2
abundance: -
CDR3aa: CASSLSGTGILDGYPF

v_gene: TRBV10-3
j_gene: TRBJ2-3
abundance: -
CDR3aa: CAITLSSTDTQYF

v_gene: TRBV28
j_gene: TRBJ2-7
abundance: -
CDR3aa: CATAAGTYEQYF

v_gene: TRBV6-4
j_gene: TRBJ1-4
abundance: -
CDR3aa: CASSKSSREKLFF

v_gene: TRBV4-1
j_gene: TRBJ2-2
abundance: once
CDR3aa: CASSRGQGLVGELFF

v_gene: TRBV5-1
j_gene: TRBJ2-1
abundance: -
CDR3aa: CASSLVRDRYNEQFF

v_gene: TRBV30
j_gene: TRBJ1-5
abundance: -
CDR3aa: CACKTTGGKQPQHF

v_gene: TRBV10-3
j_gene: TRBJ1-2
abundance: -
CDR3aa: CAISEAVVYGYTF

v_gene: TRBV10-3
j_gene: TRBJ2-4
abundance: -
CDR3aa: CAISERGGGDIQYF

v_gene: TRBV30
j_gene: TRBJ2-5
abundance: -
CDR3aa: CASTLQDQSAQYF

v_gene: TRBV19
j_gene: TRBJ2-1
abundance: -
CDR3aa: CASSIERGVSYEQFF

v_gene: TRBV7-8
j_gene: TRBJ2-2
abundance: -
CDR3aa: CASSRSGGSNTGELFF

v_gene: TRBV6-1
j_gene: TRBJ2-5
abundance: -
CDR3aa: CASSPSRGSGETQYF

v_gene: TRBV7-2
j_gene: TRBJ2-7
abundance: -
CDR3aa: CASSLGRLAYEQYF

v_gene: TRBV7-2
j_gene: TRBJ2-7
abundance: -
CDR3aa: CASSPGTHEQYF

v_gene: TRBV5-6
j_gene: TRBJ2-1
abundance: -
CDR3aa: CASCRGTSSYNEQFF

v_gene: TRBV7-6
j_gene: TRBJ2-1
abundance: -
CDR3aa: CASSGRGQISYNEQFF

v_gene: TRBV18
j_gene: TRBJ2-7
abundance: once
CDR3aa: CASSPRGMDTREQYF

v_gene: TRBV19
j_gene: TRBJ2-7
abundance: -
CDR3aa: CASSTKTDWGEQYF

v_gene: TRBV5-1
j_gene: TRBJ2-5
abundance: -
CDR3aa: CASSLAPSGETQYF

v_gene: TRBV14
j_gene: TRBJ1-1
abundance: -
CDR3aa: CASSQQRDTEAFF

v_gene: TRBV6-5
j_gene: TRBJ1-1
abundance: -
CDR3aa: CASMLGQNTEAFF

v_gene: TRBV7-2
j_gene: TRBJ2-7
abundance: few
CDR3aa: CASSLATLKAGGPEQYF

v_gene: TRBV5-6
j_gene: TRBJ1-2
abundance: -
CDR3aa: CASSLADRGAGYTF

v_gene: TRBV14
j_gene: TRBJ1-1
abundance: -
CDR3aa: CASSKLTGGPTVNTEAFF

v_gene: TRBV28
j_gene: TRBJ2-7
abundance: -
CDR3aa: CASSPGTGGLDEQYF

v_gene: TRBV6-5
j_gene: TRBJ2-2
abundance: -
CDR3aa: CASSWDSRTGELFF

v_gene: TRBV5-1
j_gene: TRBJ1-5
abundance: -
CDR3aa: CASSLGRLAGEIYSNQPQHF

v_gene: TRBV5-1
j_gene: TRBJ2-1
abundance: -
CDR3aa: CASSFGGGGDNEQFF

v_gene: TRBV19
j_gene: TRBJ1-5
abundance: -
CDR3aa: CASQMFNQPQHF

v_gene: TRBV5-1
j_gene: TRBJ2-5
abundance: -
CDR3aa: CASSPSGQAPETQYF

v_gene: TRBV6-5
j_gene: TRBJ1-6
abundance: -
CDR3aa: CASSSNRVNSPLHF

v_gene: TRBV5-8
j_gene: TRBJ1-3
abundance: -
CDR3aa: CASSLESSGNTIYF

v_gene: TRBV5-6
j_gene: TRBJ1-1
abundance: few
CDR3aa: CASSFLTEAFF

v_gene: TRBV7-9
j_gene: TRBJ1-6
abundance: once
CDR3aa: CASSLRGGGDSPLHF

v_gene: TRBV28
j_gene: TRBJ1-6
abundance: -
CDR3aa: CASSQPGQGNSPLHF

v_gene: TRBV4-2
j_gene: TRBJ2-2
abundance: few
CDR3aa: CASSQEPGRTGELFF

v_gene: TRBV4-2
j_gene: TRBJ1-5
abundance: -
CDR3aa: CASSQDLQAAGQPQHF

v_gene: TRBV2
j_gene: TRBJ1-4
abundance: -
CDR3aa: CASSEFPDGAVVF